This T cell receptor beta chain was recorded in a study of CD8 T cells in Susac syndrome. As regards this clonotype: Its cognate antigen is unknown.

The study's findings and limits: TCR sequencing and HLA analysis covered a relatively small number of individuals.

When the RNA was reverse transcribed, random hexamers were used with an input of roughly 0.5 to 1 ug. TCRdb ran MiXCR on the immunoSEQ multiplex PCR reads and lists one entry per CDR3 protein. The sample carries around 300,000 distinct CDR3 sequences, roughly nine tenths recorded once. The length of the CDR3 is 15 residues. Per germline, CDR1 MNHEY and CDR2 SVGEGT. V lost 5 bases to trimming and J lost 0 bases, with 13 bases between them. CD8+ and CD4+ T cells taken from blood had their TCR beta sequenced. The TCR comes from a human donor with multiple sclerosis. The genes are TRBV6-2 or TRBV6-3 and TRBJ1-1; D uncertain. The sample comprised CD4+ T cells from PBMCs. CDR3 nucleotides: TGTGCCAGCAGTGACCGCCGGCCCATGAACACTGAAGCTTTCTTT. The encoded protein is CASSDRRPMNTEAFF.